This T cell receptor beta chain was recovered during a study of read filtering for tumor transcriptome and immune sequencing. The overall study: Among patients, approximately 17 were male and 14 female, aged about 47 to 80 (mean approximately 60). Study outcomes and limitations: Single-read clonotypes: roughly four fifths of IR-seq clonotypes (about 4% of reads), more than 70% of RNA-seq clonotypes (roughly 49% of reads).

At least ten counts were recorded for this clonotype. Its antigen is not identified. This library used roughly 0.4 ug RNA and molecular barcoded adaptors spanning alpha/delta and beta/gamma chains. Via MiXCR, TCRdb re-called the reads, giving one row per CDR3 protein. The sample includes about 39,000 distinct CDR3 sequences, 13% to 15% of them seen just once. Trimming left V 3 bases short and J 7 bases short, with 20 bases between. Germline V gene lookup returns CDR1 SGHRS and CDR2 YFSETQ. CDR3 size: 16 residues. The genes are TRBV5-1 and TRBJ1-3; tentatively, D is TRBD1 (6 bases). This TCR derives from a donor at least 40 years old with multiple myeloma. Material for sequencing was a population of CD138-negative cells sorted from bone marrow. In nucleotides, the CDR3 is TGCGCCAGCAGCTACGGGAGGGGGTCCAATCGTAACACCATATATTTT. It translates to CASSYGRGSNRNTIYF. Filled out from reference TRBV5-1 and TRBJ1-3, the complete variable domain reads KAGVTQTPRYLIKTRGQQVTLSCSPISGHRSVSWYQQTPGQGLQFLFEYFSETQRNKGNFPGRFSGRQFSNSRSEMNVSTLELGDSALYLCASSYGRGSNRNTIYFGEGSWLTVV.